The 25 T cell receptor beta chains below come from one sample, sequenced in a study of blood T cell repertoires in COVID-19 (dated by TCRdb to 2018 to 2020). Library preparation used the immunoSEQ multiplex PCR assay. This is the immuneACCESS table as TCRdb keeps it, with only in-frame sequences that have V and J called. A part of the clones is gone; compared with another copy, unresolved V genes explain less than half, and the rest is unexplained. This sample is represented by a few hundred thousand clones; more than 75% of them were singletons. Clones ranked in the top ten supply 2% to 2.5% of the sample. Specimen: peripheral blood. These receptors were collected from a woman aged 30 to 39 who had recovered from COVID-19.

CDR3 region: CASSLRGANTGELFF. As DNA, the CDR3 is TGTGCCAGCAGTTTACGGGGTGCGAACACCGGGGAGCTGTTTTTT. The chain employs TRBV27 and TRBJ2-2, with D tentatively TRBD2 (5 bases). The CDR3 totals 15 residues. In germline, CDR1 is MNHEY, CDR2 SMNVEV (reference sequence). With 2 bases removed from V and 0 bases from J, the gap between germline ends came to 7 bases.

The rearrangement links TRBV10-1 to TRBJ2-7, with D unresolved. The V end was cut by 5 bases, the J end by 5 bases, with 16 bases between. The CDR3 totals 14 residues. Germline CDR1 and CDR2: WNHNN and SYGVQD (reference sequence). CDR3 residues: CASSQFGQADEQYF. As DNA, the CDR3 is TGCGCCAGCAGTCAGTTCGGCCAGGCCGACGAGCAGTACTTC.

Here the CDR3 DNA reads TGTGCCAGCAGGAGACAGCCCAATTCACCCCTCCACTTT. Its translation: CASRRQPNSPLHF. This chain joins TRBV6-5 and TRBJ1-6, with TRBD1 as a possible D gene (5 bases). V was shortened by 6 bases and J by 7 bases, with 10 bases between the two germline ends. This CDR3 region has 13 residues. Germline assignment: CDR1 MNHEY and CDR2 SVGAGI.

The chain employs TRBV30 and TRBJ1-5; TRBD1 matches at 9 bases. V lost 3 bases and J lost 7; bases outside the gene matches: 13. Germline CDR1 reads GTSNPN; CDR2 reads SVGIG (reference sequence). The CDR3 runs to 16 residues. In DNA form, the CDR3 reads TGTGCCTGGAGGCGCTCGCCCGACAGGGGGTACCAGCCCCAGCATTTT. The encoded protein is CAWRRSPDRGYQPQHF.

This chain joins TRBV27 and TRBJ2-7; 10 bases align to TRBD1. The CDR3 is 14 residues long. Germline lookup yields CDR1 MNHEY and CDR2 SMNVEV (reference sequence). J was trimmed by 7 bases and V by 6 bases; bases with no gene match: 9. CDR3: CASRTRDRGGEQYF. For the CDR3, the DNA is TGTGCCAGCAGAACGAGGGACAGGGGTGGGGAGCAGTACTTC.

This clone was detected only a few times. The chain employs TRBV6-5 and TRBJ2-7; tentatively, D is TRBD1 (6 bases). Trimming took off 2 bases at V and 3 bases at J, with 14 bases between the two ends. CDR3 length: 15 amino acids. Germline loops: CDR1 MNHEY, CDR2 SVGAGI. The CDR3 DNA reads TGTGCCAGCAGTTACACTAGGACAGCGGTCTACGAGCAGTACTTC. As protein: CASSYTRTAVYEQYF.

The V and J genes are TRBV10-3 and TRBJ2-7, with TRBD1 identical over 11 bases. V was clipped by 6 bases and J by 6 bases; unmatched bases: 7. The CDR3 has 14 residues. Germline lookup yields CDR1 ENHRY and CDR2 SYGVKD. The CDR3 protein is CAIRGGQGDREQYF. The CDR3 nucleotides read TGTGCCATCAGAGGGGGACAGGGGGATCGCGAGCAGTACTTC.

V and J are TRBV5-4 and TRBJ2-3, with 12 bases identical to TRBD2. The CDR3 spans 16 residues. V lost 3 bases to trimming and J lost 2 bases; unmatched junction nucleotides: 4. Germline CDR1 and CDR2: SGHNT and YYREEE (reference sequence). CDR3 protein: CASSSTSGGTTDTQYF. CDR3 nucleotide sequence: TGTGCCAGCAGCTCTACTAGCGGGGGGACCACAGATACGCAGTATTTT.

V and J are TRBV6-6 and TRBJ1-3; D unclear. The CDR3 covers 16 residues. Germline V gene lookup returns CDR1 MNHNY and CDR2 SVGAGI (reference sequence). The V end lost 7 bases, the J end lost 0 bases, and 16 bases lay between the germline ends. CDR3 DNA sequence: TGTGCCAGCACCATTGGGCACGGCGCCTCTGGAAACACCATATATTTT. Encoded protein: CASTIGHGASGNTIYF.

The genes are TRBV14 and TRBJ1-2, with 7 nucleotides matching TRBD1. The CDR3 covers 13 residues. Germline V gene sequence: CDR1 SGHDN, CDR2 FVKESK. J gave up 7 bases and V 0 bases, and 2 bases lay outside the gene matches. The CDR3 loop reads CASSQDRDSGYTF. The CDR3 region has the DNA TGTGCCAGCAGCCAAGACCGGGACAGTGGCTACACCTTC.

The chain couples TRBV5-1 to TRBJ2-3; D perhaps matches TRBD2 (6 bases). The CDR3 runs 15 residues. In germline, CDR1 is SGHRS, CDR2 YFSETQ. V lost 0 bases, J lost 1 base, and 9 bases lay in between. The DNA for the CDR3 is TGCGCCAGCAGCTTGGCACTAGCAGGCACAGATACGCAGTATTTT. Its protein product is CASSLALAGTDTQYF.

The genes are TRBV4-3 and TRBJ1-2; D gene uncertain. Trimming left V 0 bases short and J 5 bases short, with 13 bases between. The germline V gene has CDR1 LGHNA and CDR2 YSLEER. The CDR3 runs to 15 residues. The chain's CDR3 is CASSQDKSNYYGYTF. CDR3 DNA sequence: TGCGCCAGCAGCCAAGATAAAAGCAACTATTATGGCTACACCTTC.

The chain joins TRBV4-1 to TRBJ1-2; D is undetermined. Trimming shortened V by 0 bases and J by 7 bases, and 9 bases separated the two germline ends. CDR3 length: 13 residues. From germline, CDR1 is MGHRA and CDR2 YSYEKL. The CDR3: CASSQEVVGGYTF. The CDR3 DNA reads TGCGCCAGCAGCCAAGAGGTTGTCGGTGGCTACACCTTC.

The V and J genes are TRBV19 and TRBJ1-5; D unclear. The CDR3 spans 15 residues. CDR1 is LNHDA and CDR2 is SQIVND in the germline V gene (reference sequence). V lost 7 bases and J lost 1, with 14 bases in between. CDR3 region: CASKIGLGSNQPQHF. DNA of the CDR3: TGTGCCAGTAAAATAGGACTGGGCAGCAATCAGCCCCAGCATTTT.

The CDR3 spells CATKSLTNEQFF. CDR3 DNA sequence: TGTGCCACCAAATCTCTAACCAATGAGCAGTTCTTC. This chain joins TRBV11-2 and TRBJ2-1, with D unresolved. The CDR3 runs 12 residues. V was shortened by 10 bases and J by 6 bases, with 13 bases between the two germline ends. The germline V gene encodes CDR1 SGHAT and CDR2 FQNNGV.

The chain links TRBV30 to TRBJ1-4; TRBD1 is a possible D gene (6 bases). This CDR3 region has 13 residues. Trimming took off 3 bases at V and 7 bases at J, with 12 bases between the two ends. Germline V gene sequence: CDR1 GTSNPN, CDR2 SVGIG (reference sequence). The CDR3 sequence: CAWSRRGGEKLFF. CDR3 sequence (DNA): TGTGCCTGGAGCCGAAGGGGGGGTGAAAAACTGTTTTTT. The full variable domain, its missing parts supplied by reference TRBV30 and TRBJ1-4, is SQTIHQWPATLVQPVGSPLSLECTVEGTSNPNLYWYRQAAGRGLQLLFYSVGIGQISSEVPQNLSASRPQDRQFILSSKKLLLSDSGFYLCAWSRRGGEKLFFGSGTQLSVL.

This clone was seen a few times. The V call is TRBV3-1 (or the pseudogene TRBV3-2), the J call TRBJ2-7; TRBD1 aligns across 8 bases. Germline V lookup: CDR1 LGHDT, CDR2 YNNKEL (reference sequence). This CDR3 is 14 amino acids long. V was clipped by 3 bases and J by 6 bases; unmatched bases: 7. The CDR3 DNA reads TGTGCCAGCAGCCACCGGGACAGGCGGTCCGAGCAGTACTTC. It is translated as CASSHRDRRSEQYF.

The rearrangement links TRBV15 to TRBJ2-2, with D perhaps TRBD2 (6 bases). Deletions cut 3 bases from V and 0 bases from J, with 8 bases between. CDR3 length: 15 residues. Germline CDR1 LNHNV, CDR2 YYDKDF (reference sequence). The CDR3 region has the DNA TGTGCCACCAGCAGGGGAGGACCGAACACCGGGGAGCTGTTTTTT. Translated, it gives CATSRGGPNTGELFF.

The rearrangement links TRBV5-6 to TRBJ1-2; maybe TRBD1 (6 bases). Deletions cut 3 bases from V and 10 bases from J, with 16 bases between. This CDR3 spans 13 amino acids. In germline, CDR1 is SGHDT, CDR2 YYEEEE. The CDR3 loop is CASSSRPDRAYTF. The CDR3 DNA reads as TGTGCCAGCAGCTCTCGACCGGACAGAGCCTACACCTTC. Using reference TRBV5-6 and TRBJ1-2 for the parts outside the CDR3, the full variable domain is DAGVTQSPTHLIKTRGQQVTLRCSPKSGHDTVSWYQQALGQGPQFIFQYYEEEERQRGNFPDRFSGHQFPNYSSELNVNALLLGDSALYLCASSSRPDRAYTFGSGTRLTVV.

This chain joins TRBV30 and TRBJ1-6; 7 bases map to TRBD1. The CDR3 has 13 residues. V trimming: 5 bases; J trimming: 13 bases; junction bases outside the gene matches: 11. The germline CDR1 and CDR2 sequences are GTSNPN and SVGIG (reference sequence). The CDR3: CAWAGTAVVPLHF. The CDR3, as DNA: TGTGCCTGGGCCGGGACAGCGGTGGTCCCCCTCCACTTT.

V and J are TRBV9 and TRBJ2-7; 8 bases are shared with TRBD1. J gave up 6 bases and V 4 bases, and 6 bases lay outside the gene matches. This CDR3 spans 13 amino acids. CDR1 is SGDLS, CDR2 YYNGEE, per germline. CDR3 in amino acids: CASSPDRGSEQYF. DNA of the CDR3: TGTGCCAGCAGCCCAGACAGGGGTAGCGAGCAGTACTTC.

The chain uses TRBV12-3 or TRBV12-4 and TRBJ1-3, with TRBD1 as a possible D gene (6 bases). CDR3 length: 12 residues. Deletions cut 4 bases from V and 8 bases from J, with 9 bases between. In nucleotides, the CDR3 is TGTGCCAGCAGTTACCAGGGGCACACCATATATTTT. Protein: CASSYQGHTIYF.

The sample holds one count of this clone. The rearrangement uses TRBV25-1 and TRBJ1-6; 9 nucleotides agree with TRBD1. J lost 13 bases, V lost 1 base, and 14 bases had no gene match. CDR1 is MGHDK and CDR2 is SYGVNS in the germline V gene. This CDR3 region has 17 residues. The CDR3: CASSESEGQGGTWPLHF. CDR3 bases: TGTGCCAGCAGTGAATCGGAGGGACAGGGTGGGACGTGGCCCCTCCACTTT.

Comment on this clone: The junction does not match germline at one end; this may be a read error. The chain has TRBV6-5 and TRBJ2-7, with a weak D call TRBD1 (6 bases). Germline CDR1 is MNHEY and CDR2 is SVGAGI. This CDR3 contains 14 residues. The CDR3 here is CASRTDGTIHKIFF. The CDR3, as DNA: TGTGCCAGCAGAACCGACGGGACAATCCACAAAATTTTCTTC.

The CDR3 is CASSLGLLPYEQYF. Here the CDR3 DNA reads TGTGCCAGCAGCTTGGGACTGTTACCCTACGAGCAGTACTTC. J is TRBJ2-7 and V is TRBV5-5; D unclear. This CDR3 is built from 14 residues. Germline values: CDR1 SGHKS, CDR2 YYEKEE (reference sequence). V was trimmed by 0 bases and J by 2 bases, leaving 9 bases between them.